One sample yielded the 14 T cell receptor beta chains listed below, sequenced in a study of early T cells in non-severe SARS-CoV-2 infection. TCRdb fed the 5' RACE reads into MiXCR, producing one record per CDR3 protein. Of tens of thousands of distinct CDR3 sequences in the sample, about 11% were seen once. Sequenced here: whole blood, sampled at baseline. Receptor source: an adult who was a healthcare worker with PCR-confirmed SARS-CoV-2 infection or an uninfected control (not recorded which).

The chain recombines TRBV3-1 with TRBJ2-1; D perhaps matches TRBD2 (6 bases). CDR3 length: 16 residues. Trimming left V 2 bases short and J 5 bases short, with 16 bases between. The germline gives CDR1 LGHDT, CDR2 YNNKEL (reference sequence). CDR3 protein: CASSQSTAGYHNEQFF. CDR3 coding DNA: TGTGCCAGCAGCCAATCTACCGCGGGGTACCACAATGAGCAGTTCTTC.

The chain employs TRBV5-1 and TRBJ1-3; D is possibly TRBD1 (5 bases). Germline values: CDR1 SGHRS, CDR2 YFSETQ. Trimming removed 1 base from V and 0 bases from J, with 8 bases in between. The CDR3 runs to 15 residues. The CDR3 here is CASSLSGGSGNTIYF. The CDR3 DNA is TGCGCCAGCAGCTTGTCGGGGGGCTCTGGAAACACCATATATTTT.

The rearrangement links TRBV7-3 to TRBJ2-2; 7 nucleotides align to TRBD1. Germline V gene sequence: CDR1 SGHTA, CDR2 FQGTGA. This CDR3 has 14 amino acids. The J segment lost 6 bases and the V segment lost 3 bases, leaving 4 bases of the junction unmatched. The CDR3 is CASSFGRGSGELFF. For the CDR3, the DNA is TGTGCCAGCAGCTTCGGCAGGGGGTCCGGGGAGCTGTTTTTT. Filled out from reference TRBV7-3 and TRBJ2-2, the complete variable domain reads GAGVSQTPSNKVTEKGKYVELRCDPISGHTALYWYRQSLGQGPEFLIYFQGTGAADDSGLPNDRFFAVRPEGSVSTLKIQRTERGDSAVYLCASSFGRGSGELFFGEGSRLTVL.

The chain has TRBV7-3 and TRBJ2-2, with D perhaps assigned TRBD1 or TRBD2 (5 bases each). With 4 bases removed from V and 4 bases from J, the gap between germline ends came to 7 bases. This CDR3 has 13 amino acids. Germline CDR1 is SGHTA and CDR2 is FQGTGA. This CDR3 is CASSSGATGELFF. The CDR3 DNA sequence: TGTGCCAGCAGCTCCGGGGCCACCGGGGAGCTGTTTTTT.

V is TRBV19 and J is TRBJ1-5, with D maybe TRBD1 (5 bases). The CDR3 covers 17 residues. CDR1 is LNHDA, CDR2 SQIVND, per germline (reference sequence). V lost 5 bases to trimming and J lost 0 bases, with 17 bases between them. The CDR3 loop reads CASSPGTWAYSNQPQHF. The CDR3 DNA reads TGTGCCAGTAGTCCCGGGACGTGGGCATATAGCAATCAGCCCCAGCATTTT.

This clonotype was counted ten times or more. The V and J genes are TRBV29-1 and TRBJ1-3; D is undetermined. The CDR3 has 12 residues. Trimming removed 7 bases from V and 0 bases from J, with 7 bases in between. Germline-derived CDR1 and CDR2 are SQVTM and ANQGSEA. CDR3 DNA: TGCAGCGGGTCAAACTCTGGAAACACCATATATTTT. It specifies CSGSNSGNTIYF.

This clonotype was observed a few times. A junction boundary mismatches the germline segment, possibly from a read error. CDR3 bases: TGTGCCAGCAGCTTAGTGGGCGGCCTGAACTTC. Its translation: CASSLVGGLNF. The chain is built from TRBV7-2 and TRBJ2-7; D is unresolved. CDR1 is SGHTA, CDR2 FQGNSA, per germline. The CDR3 is 11 residues long.

The chain links TRBV6-1 to TRBJ2-4, with D perhaps being TRBD1 or TRBD2 (5 bases each). Trimming shortened V by 7 bases and J by 4 bases, and 11 bases separated the two germline ends. The germline gives CDR1 MNHNS, CDR2 SASEGT. The CDR3 is 13 amino acids. CDR3 loop: CASTLGTKNIQYF. CDR3 sequence (DNA): TGTGCCAGCACCCTTGGGACGAAAAACATTCAGTACTTC.

The chain recombines TRBV28 with TRBJ2-7; TRBD1 matches at 12 bases. CDR3 length: 14 residues. CDR1 is MDHEN and CDR2 is SYDVKM in the germline V gene. The ends lost 8 bases at V and 12 bases at J; junction bases unmatched: 14. The CDR3 region is CASHKMGTGGRLYF. CDR3 nucleotide sequence: TGTGCCAGCCATAAAATGGGGACAGGGGGCCGCCTGTACTTC.

This clonotype showed up many times. V usage is TRBV5-4 and J usage is TRBJ2-7; 7 nucleotides match TRBD2. In germline, CDR1 is SGHNT, CDR2 YYREEE (reference sequence). V trimming: 4 bases; J trimming: 3 bases; junction bases outside the gene matches: 7. This CDR3 has 14 amino acids. For the CDR3, the DNA is TGTGCCAGCAGCCCCGAGACTAGCAGCTACGAGCAGTACTTC. Protein sequence: CASSPETSSYEQYF.

The chain uses TRBV20-1 and TRBJ1-2; D is unresolved. Germline V gives CDR1 DFQATT, CDR2 SNEGSKA (reference sequence). Trimming shortened V by 2 bases and J by 5 bases, and 6 bases separated the two germline ends. The CDR3 extends over 11 amino acids. Here the CDR3 DNA reads TGCAGTGCTAGATGGGTTTATGGCTACACCTTC. Its translation: CSARWVYGYTF.

This clonotype has only a few counts. Here the CDR3 reads CASSRDGKNIQYF. For the CDR3, the DNA is TGTGCCAGCAGTCGGGACGGTAAAAACATTCAGTACTTC. This chain links TRBV6-5 with TRBJ2-4, with D tentatively TRBD1 or TRBD2 (5 bases each). V lost 5 bases, J lost 4 bases, and 9 bases lay in between. The CDR3 sequence is 13 residues long. Germline CDR1 is MNHEY and CDR2 is SVGAGI.

The sample holds a few counts of this clonotype. The genes are TRBV6-2 or TRBV6-3 and TRBJ2-7; TRBD1 agrees at 8 bases. Unmatched junction bases numbered 15, after V lost 8 bases and J lost 6 bases. CDR1 is MNHEY, CDR2 SVGEGT, per germline. CDR3 size: 15 residues. CDR3 protein: CASYEEGTGRSEQYF. The CDR3 coding sequence is TGTGCCAGCTACGAGGAGGGGACAGGCCGTTCCGAGCAGTACTTC.

The chain joins TRBV7-6 to TRBJ2-2; 9 bases fit TRBD1. The V and J ends lost 5 bases and 4 bases, in that order; junction bases with no gene match: 8. Per germline, CDR1 SGHVS and CDR2 FNYEAQ. The CDR3 covers 16 residues. The CDR3 reads CASSGTGTPGTGELFF. The CDR3 DNA reads TGTGCCAGCAGCGGGACAGGGACACCGGGCACCGGGGAGCTGTTTTTT. Together with reference TRBV7-6 and TRBJ2-2, the CDR3 gives the full variable domain: GAGVSQSPRYKVTKRGQDVALRCDPISGHVSLYWYRQALGQGPEFLTYFNYEAQQDKSGLPNDRFSAERPEGSISTLTIQRTEQRDSAMYRCASSGTGTPGTGELFFGEGSRLTVL.